These 16 T cell receptor beta chains share one sample of origin, sequenced in a study of T cell responses to AZD1222 COVID-19 vaccine. Sequencing used immunoSEQ multiplex PCR; TCRdb keeps in-frame clones, though not all of them. The sample holds 100,000 to 120,000 clones, 88% seen once. The sequences come from peripheral blood, collected on day 0 of AZD1222 vaccination. These receptors came from an adult in good health.

This clone appeared once. The gene calls are TRBV7-6 and TRBJ2-7; 8 positions match TRBD2. The CDR3 totals 15 residues. With 6 bases clipped from V and 2 bases from J, the junction kept 9 bases outside the gene matches. Germline CDR1 is SGHVS and CDR2 is FNYEAQ. CDR3 sequence (DNA): TGTGCCAGCAGTCAACTAGCGGAGACAGCCTACGAGCAGTACTTC. Translation gives CASSQLAETAYEQYF.

This chain joins TRBV18 and TRBJ1-1; weak D call: TRBD1 (6 bases). The V and J ends lost 6 bases and 0 bases respectively, with 11 bases between them. CDR1 and CDR2 (germline): KGHSH, LQKENI. The CDR3 contains 14 residues. CDR3 in amino acids: CASSRGHLNTEAFF. The CDR3 coding sequence is TGTGCCAGCTCCCGGGGGCATTTGAACACTGAAGCTTTCTTT.

The chain recombines TRBV19 with TRBJ1-4, with TRBD1 as a possible D gene (5 bases). The CDR3 has 15 residues. Per germline, CDR1 LNHDA and CDR2 SQIVND (reference sequence). Trimming removed 4 bases at V and 4 bases at J, with 13 bases between. The DNA for the CDR3 is TGTGCCAGTAGTAGGCGCCAGGGCAATAATGAAAAACTGTTTTTT. The encoded protein is CASSRRQGNNEKLFF.

The chain joins TRBV4-1 to TRBJ1-1, with no clear D. The CDR3 loop spans 15 amino acids. The V gene lost 1 base and the J gene lost 5 bases, with 14 bases spanning the gap. Germline V gene lookup returns CDR1 MGHRA and CDR2 YSYEKL. CDR3: CASSQGVGFGTEAFF. The DNA of the CDR3 is TGCGCCAGCAGCCAAGGGGTAGGCTTTGGGACTGAAGCTTTCTTT.

The chain employs TRBV15 and TRBJ1-3, with a possible D match to TRBD1 (6 bases). This CDR3 is built from 15 residues. Germline V CDR1 and CDR2: LNHNV, YYDKDF (reference sequence). Trimming removed 5 bases from V and 0 bases from J, with 11 bases in between. Here the CDR3 reads CATSGQLLSGNTIYF. CDR3 bases: TGTGCCACCAGCGGACAGCTTCTCTCTGGAAACACCATATATTTT.

The chain recombines TRBV6-5 with TRBJ2-3; 11 bases line up with TRBD2. CDR1 and CDR2 from the germline V gene are MNHEY and SVGAGI. Trimming cost V 8 bases and J 2 bases; bases outside gene matches: 3. The CDR3 loop spans 14 amino acids. CDR3 nucleotide sequence: TGTGCCAGCCGACTAGCGGGGTACACAGATACGCAGTATTTT. Its protein product is CASRLAGYTDTQYF.

The rearrangement joins TRBV3-1 (or the pseudogene TRBV3-2) to TRBJ2-7, with D unclear. Between the trimmed V and J ends, which lost 4 bases and 2 bases, there was a span of 9 bases. This CDR3 contains 13 residues. Germline-derived CDR1 and CDR2 are LGHDT and YNNKEL (reference sequence). CDR3 residues: CASSLTGPYEQYF. CDR3 coding DNA: TGTGCCAGCAGCCTAACCGGACCCTACGAGCAGTACTTC.

The J gene is TRBJ1-2, the V gene TRBV6-5; D might be TRBD1 (5 bases). The CDR3 has 14 amino acids. Germline assignment: CDR1 MNHEY and CDR2 SVGAGI. V was cut by 0 bases and J by 4 bases, with 9 bases left in between. The DNA of the CDR3 is TGTGCCAGCAGTTACTCAGCAGGGTTCTATGGCTACACCTTC. Translated, it gives CASSYSAGFYGYTF.

The gene calls are TRBV11-3 and TRBJ1-1, with D possibly matching TRBD1 (6 bases). With 5 bases removed from V and 1 base from J, the gap between germline ends came to 11 bases. The CDR3 length is 14 residues. Per germline, CDR1 SGHNT and CDR2 YENEEA. This CDR3 reads CASSPQGPNTEAFF. The CDR3 bases are TGTGCCAGCAGCCCGCAGGGGCCGAACACTGAAGCTTTCTTT. Drawing the rest from reference TRBV11-3 and TRBJ1-1, the complete variable domain is EAGVVQSPRYKIIEKKQPVAFWCNPISGHNTLYWYLQNLGQGPELLIRYENEEAVDDSQLPKDRFSAERLKGVDSTLKIQPAELGDSAVYLCASSPQGPNTEAFFGQGTRLTVV.

On this clone itself: Other DNA sequences within the sample encode an identical CDR3. The V and J genes are TRBV12-3 or TRBV12-4 and TRBJ2-7; D uncertain. Deletions cut 4 bases from V and 4 bases from J, with 8 bases between. The CDR3 totals 12 residues. CDR3 protein: CASSSGLYEQYF. In DNA, the CDR3 is TGTGCCAGCAGTTCCGGGCTATACGAGCAGTACTTC.

The chain has TRBV2 and TRBJ1-5; a possible D gene is TRBD1 (6 bases). The V end was cut by 6 bases, the J end by 3 bases, with 15 bases between. Per the germline V gene, CDR1 is SNHLY and CDR2 is FYNNEI. This CDR3 has 15 amino acids. DNA for the CDR3: TGTGCCAGCAGCTACAGGGACTCTTACAATCAGCCCCAGCATTTT. This gives the protein CASSYRDSYNQPQHF.

The V gene is TRBV19, the J gene TRBJ1-2; tentative D call: TRBD1 (6 bases). The CDR3 totals 14 residues. The germline V and J ends were trimmed by 2 bases and 8 bases, with 15 bases remaining between them. Per the germline V gene, CDR1 is LNHDA and CDR2 is SQIVND (reference sequence). Here the CDR3 reads CASSIRSQGEGYTF. CDR3 DNA sequence: TGTGCCAGTAGTATACGATCACAGGGTGAGGGCTACACCTTC.

V gene TRBV19 combines with J gene TRBJ1-5; tentative D call: TRBD1 (5 bases). This CDR3 comprises 14 residues. Trimming took 2 bases from V and 7 from J, leaving 12 bases between them. From germline, CDR1 is LNHDA and CDR2 SQIVND (reference sequence). The CDR3 reads CASSIKQERQPQHF. The CDR3 nucleotides are TGTGCCAGTAGTATAAAACAGGAACGGCAGCCCCAGCATTTT.

The rearrangement links TRBV7-9 to TRBJ2-1; TRBD2 aligns across 11 bases. Unmatched junction bases numbered 8, after V lost 5 bases and J lost 5 bases. Germline loops: CDR1 SEHNR, CDR2 FQNEAQ (reference sequence). This CDR3 contains 16 residues. CDR3 sequence reads: CASSLLLAGGNNEQFF. Written as DNA, the CDR3 is TGTGCCAGCAGCCTCCTATTAGCGGGAGGGAACAATGAGCAGTTCTTC.

The chain links TRBV5-1 to TRBJ2-2; D gene ambiguous. CDR3 length: 15 residues. Germline-derived CDR1 and CDR2 are SGHRS and YFSETQ. Trimming took off 0 bases at V and 0 bases at J, with 6 bases between the two ends. CDR3 region: CASSLAAANTGELFF. Here the CDR3 DNA reads TGCGCCAGCAGCTTGGCGGCAGCGAACACCGGGGAGCTGTTTTTT.

This chain connects TRBV4-1 to TRBJ2-3; TRBD2 might be the D (6 bases). This CDR3 spans 19 amino acids. V lost 0 bases and J 0 bases, leaving 19 bases between the germline ends. CDR1 is MGHRA and CDR2 is YSYEKL in the germline V gene. This CDR3 reads CASSQEWVASASSTDTQYF. The CDR3 DNA is TGCGCCAGCAGCCAAGAATGGGTGGCTAGCGCCAGTAGCACAGATACGCAGTATTTT.